Described below is a single T cell receptor beta chain sequence and its context. The method was immunoSEQ multiplex PCR; TCRdb's version includes in-frame clones alone and lacks a portion of them. The repertoire consists of 100,000 to 150,000 clones, with around 85% occurring once and the leading ten covering roughly 3.9%. The data are from a study of blood T cell repertoires in COVID-19. The wider study: Collection of acute and convalescent COVID-19 samples took place in the United States, Italy and Spain.

Germline lookup yields CDR1 MNHEY and CDR2 SMNVEV (reference sequence). With 5 bases clipped from V and 5 bases from J, the junction kept 13 bases outside the gene matches. This CDR3 contains 16 residues. The J gene is TRBJ2-7, the V gene TRBV27; 9 positions match TRBD2. The clonotype comes from a man aged 55 to 69 with acute or convalescent COVID-19. The sequencing sample was made of peripheral blood. The CDR3 sequence: CASSPRGGRADNEQYF. Written as DNA, the CDR3 is TGTGCCAGCAGTCCCAGGGGCGGGAGGGCCGATAACGAGCAGTACTTC.